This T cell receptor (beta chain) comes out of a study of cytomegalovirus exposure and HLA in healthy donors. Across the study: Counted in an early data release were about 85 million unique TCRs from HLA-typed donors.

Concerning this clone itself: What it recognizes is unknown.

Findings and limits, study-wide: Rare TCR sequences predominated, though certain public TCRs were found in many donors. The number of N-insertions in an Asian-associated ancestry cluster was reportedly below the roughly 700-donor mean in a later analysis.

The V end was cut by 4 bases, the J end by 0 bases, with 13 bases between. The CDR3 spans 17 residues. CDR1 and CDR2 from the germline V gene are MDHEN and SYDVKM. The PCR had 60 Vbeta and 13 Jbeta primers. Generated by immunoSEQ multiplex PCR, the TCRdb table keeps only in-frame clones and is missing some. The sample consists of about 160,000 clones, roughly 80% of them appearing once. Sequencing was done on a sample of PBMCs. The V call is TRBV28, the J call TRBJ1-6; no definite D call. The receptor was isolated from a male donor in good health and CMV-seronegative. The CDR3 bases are TGTGCCAGCAGTTCAATGACGAGGAGCTCCTATAATTCACCCCTCCACTTT. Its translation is CASSSMTRSSYNSPLHF.